Sequencing of this TCR beta chain was carried out in a study of blood T cell repertoires in COVID-19. Germline CDR1 and CDR2: SGHNT and YENEEA. The V and J ends lost 4 bases and 7 bases respectively, with 14 bases between them. The CDR3 contains 13 residues. Authors' data handling: Amplification with reference gene primers provided the estimates of nucleated cell counts. TCRdb keeps only in-frame clones here, not all; method: immunoSEQ multiplex PCR. That table furnishes V, J and clone size, whereas the DNA furnished D and trimming. Of about 240,000 clones in the sample, roughly 87% were seen once. The chain joins TRBV11-3 to TRBJ2-7; possible D gene TRBD2, 6 bases. This sequence originates from a woman in her 30s with acute or convalescent COVID-19. Sequencing was performed on peripheral blood. This chain's CDR3 is CASSSPWGDEQYF. The CDR3 nucleotides read TGTGCCAGCAGCTCCCCTTGGGGGGATGAGCAGTACTTC.